What follows are 3 T cell receptor beta chains derived from one specimen sequenced in a study of technical replicates of blood from a handful of donors. The assay was immunoSEQ multiplex PCR, and TCRdb's table has in-frame clones only and misses some. Of approximately 82,000 clones in the sample, around 94% were seen once. The specimen sequenced was T cells isolated from PBMCs. The source is a human donor in good health.

This clone was seen just once. The chain couples TRBV14 to TRBJ2-4; a possible D gene is TRBD1 (5 bases). From germline, CDR1 is SGHDN and CDR2 FVKESK. Trimming took off 0 bases at V and 5 bases at J, with 11 bases between the two ends. CDR3 length: 15 amino acids. CDR3 bases: TGTGCCAGCAGCCAAGACTGGGTAGGGGAAAACATTCAGTACTTC. Translation: CASSQDWVGENIQYF.

The chain recombines TRBV6-6 with TRBJ1-1; TRBD1 matches at 7 bases. CDR3 length: 13 amino acids. The ends lost 4 bases at V and 3 bases at J; junction bases unmatched: 2. CDR1 is MNHNY and CDR2 is SVGAGI in the germline V gene (reference sequence). CDR3 sequence (DNA): TGTGCCAGCAGTTCACAGGGGTACACTGAAGCTTTCTTT. This sequence encodes CASSSQGYTEAFF.

The chain uses TRBV15 and TRBJ1-2; 9 nucleotides align to TRBD1. Germline CDR1 LNHNV, CDR2 YYDKDF (reference sequence). The CDR3 consists of 16 residues. J was trimmed by 5 bases and V by 0 bases; bases with no gene match: 7. CDR3 sequence (DNA): TGTGCCACCAGCAGAGACGATACAGGGGGCAGGTATGGCTACACCTTC. Encoded protein: CATSRDDTGGRYGYTF.